Below are 25 T cell receptor beta chains sequenced from a single sample in a study of T cells in Graves' hyperthyroidism and ophthalmopathy. Authors of the study amplified TCR beta CDR3 regions from RNA transcripts. Primed by the HTBI set, a first-round RT-PCR was run on the TCR CDR3. Each CDR3 protein is one row after TCRdb ran MiXCR on the multiplex PCR reads. The sample carries approximately 720,000 distinct CDR3 sequences, roughly a sixth recorded once. Specimen: blood. Source of these receptors: a woman aged 50 to 65 with Graves' hyperthyroidism that later progressed to Graves' ophthalmopathy.

The genes are TRBV5-5 and TRBJ2-2, with D tentatively TRBD1 or TRBD2 (5 bases each). CDR3 length: 18 amino acids. Trimming stripped 0 bases from V and 3 bases from J, with 18 bases between. CDR1 and CDR2 from the germline V gene are SGHKS and YYEKEE (reference sequence). For the CDR3, the DNA is TGTGCCAGCAGCTTGGGGACCGCGGGCAGGGACGACACCGGGGAGCTGTTTTTT. It codes for CASSLGTAGRDDTGELFF.

The chain joins TRBV30 to TRBJ1-3; the D is unclear. The CDR3 is 15 amino acids. Germline assignment: CDR1 GTSNPN and CDR2 SVGIG (reference sequence). The V end was cut by 5 bases, the J end by 3 bases, with 17 bases between. The CDR3, as DNA: TGTGCCTGGGGACTTCGAGGACGTGGTGGAAACACCATATATTTT. This encodes CAWGLRGRGGNTIYF.

The chain combines TRBV19 with TRBJ1-5; D is uncertain. V was pared by 7 bases and J by 2 bases, with 15 bases between. This CDR3 region has 15 residues. Germline V gene data show CDR1 as LNHDA and CDR2 as SQIVND (reference sequence). The CDR3 nucleotides read TGTGCCAGTACCAAAGGATATCAGGGCAATCAGCCCCAGCATTTT. Protein product: CASTKGYQGNQPQHF.

The chain employs TRBV5-8 and TRBJ2-1, with 7 bases matching TRBD2. The CDR3 loop spans 15 amino acids. Germline CDR1 reads SGHTS; CDR2 reads YDEGEE. V was clipped by 2 bases and J by 4 bases; unmatched bases: 6. The CDR3 nucleotides read TGTGCCAGCAGCTTCCTCGGGGGGACTTACAATGAGCAGTTCTTC. Translating it yields CASSFLGGTYNEQFF.

To note about this clonotype: A read error may be the cause here, since a much bigger clone is one base away. This is likely a read error, given that the CDR3 carries no conserved phenylalanine or tryptophan at its end. The chain employs TRBV2 and TRBJ1-3; 7 nucleotides agree with TRBD1. The V gene end was trimmed by 4 bases and the J gene end by 0 bases; junction bases not matched to a gene: 0. The germline gives CDR1 SNHLY, CDR2 FYNNEI. This CDR3 region has 14 residues. The CDR3: CASSGQGSGNTIYL. The DNA for the CDR3 is TGTGCCAGCAGTGGACAGGGCTCTGGAAACACCATATATCTT.

The V call is TRBV20-1, the J call TRBJ1-5; D remains ambiguous. The ends were cut back, 6 bases at V and 4 bases at J, with 13 bases in the middle. Germline V lookup: CDR1 DFQATT, CDR2 SNEGSKA (reference sequence). The CDR3 consists of 13 residues. The CDR3 DNA reads as TGCAGTGCCAAAGTCCCAGGAAATCAGCCCCAGCATTTT. It encodes CSAKVPGNQPQHF.

V usage is TRBV3-1 and J usage is TRBJ2-5; a possible D gene is TRBD1 (6 bases). The CDR3 is 19 residues long. The germline V gene encodes CDR1 LGHDT and CDR2 YNNKEL (reference sequence). Trimming pared 3 bases from V and 2 bases from J, leaving 25 bases between. CDR3 nucleotides: TGTGCCAGCAGCCAGACCTCTACGGGACAATTGCCCCTTCAAGAGACCCAGTACTTC. It yields the protein CASSQTSTGQLPLQETQYF.

V is TRBV13 and J is TRBJ2-7; D is possibly TRBD2 (6 bases). The CDR3 runs 16 residues. CDR1 PRHDT and CDR2 FYEKMQ come from the germline V gene (reference sequence). Trimming stripped 3 bases from V and 2 bases from J, with 17 bases between. CDR3 in amino acids: CASSFGGSWSTYEQYF. CDR3 bases: TGTGCCAGCAGCTTCGGAGGGAGCTGGAGCACCTACGAGCAGTACTTC. The full variable domain, in which reference TRBV13 and TRBJ2-7 provide the parts outside the CDR3, is AAGVIQSPRHLIKEKRETATLKCYPIPRHDTVYWYQQGPGQDPQFLISFYEKMQSDKGSIPDRFSAQQFSDYHSELNMSSLELGDSALYFCASSFGGSWSTYEQYFGPGTRLTVT.

This clonotype was detected many times. The chain uses TRBV5-1 and TRBJ2-1, with TRBD1 matching 11 bases. The V and J ends lost 0 bases and 6 bases, in that order; junction bases with no gene match: 8. The CDR3 has 17 residues. In germline, CDR1 is SGHRS, CDR2 YFSETQ. CDR3 DNA sequence: TGCGCCAGCAGCTTGGTATGGGGTGGACAGGGGGCCAATGAGCAGTTCTTC. Its translation: CASSLVWGGQGANEQFF. The variable domain in full, with the rest retrieved from reference TRBV5-1 and TRBJ2-1, is KAGVTQTPRYLIKTRGQQVTLSCSPISGHRSVSWYQQTPGQGLQFLFEYFSETQRNKGNFPGRFSGRQFSNSRSEMNVSTLELGDSALYLCASSLVWGGQGANEQFFGPGTRLTVL.

This clonotype has a count of ten or more. The chain joins TRBV10-3 to TRBJ2-5; D is ambiguous. The CDR3 has 22 residues. Germline V gene sequence: CDR1 ENHRY, CDR2 SYGVKD. Between the trimmed V and J ends, which lost 0 bases and 0 bases, there was a span of 29 bases. CDR3 in amino acids: CAISESRDPHRGKLPNQETQYF. CDR3 in DNA: TGTGCCATCAGTGAGTCGCGTGACCCTCACCGTGGGAAATTACCCAACCAAGAGACCCAGTACTTC.

In regard to this clonotype: A much more abundant neighbour one base away suggests this may be a read error. The V call is TRBV29-1, the J call TRBJ1-1; D is possibly TRBD1 (5 bases). V gave up 4 bases and J gave up 10 bases, with 13 bases separating them. From germline, CDR1 is SQVTM and CDR2 ANQGSEA. The CDR3 sequence is 11 residues long. CDR3 in DNA: TGCAGCGTTGTTGGGACGGCGGGAGCTTTCTTT. It specifies CSVVGTAGAFF.

The chain's CDR3 is CASSIRGDYSNQPQHF. Written as DNA, the CDR3 is TGTGCCAGTAGTATCCGGGGGGATTATAGCAATCAGCCCCAGCATTTT. The chain joins TRBV19 to TRBJ1-5; maybe TRBD1 (5 bases). The V gene's germline CDR1 is LNHDA and CDR2 SQIVND (reference sequence). Trimming took off 3 bases at V and 0 bases at J, with 12 bases between the two ends. This CDR3 region has 16 residues.

This clonotype was counted at least ten times. The chain links TRBV14 to TRBJ2-5; D might be TRBD1 (5 bases). The CDR3 is made up of 16 amino acids. The V end was cut by 2 bases, the J end by 5 bases, with 18 bases between. Germline CDR1 SGHDN, CDR2 FVKESK. This CDR3 reads CASSQSQTAPGETQYF. The CDR3 DNA reads as TGTGCCAGCAGCCAAAGTCAGACAGCCCCTGGGGAGACCCAGTACTTC.

The chain uses TRBV2 and TRBJ1-2; no reliable D call. The CDR3 covers 11 residues. Between the trimmed V and J ends, which lost 9 bases and 5 bases, there was a span of 10 bases. The V gene's germline CDR1 is SNHLY and CDR2 FYNNEI. The CDR3 nucleotides are TGTGCCAGTCGCGGCGCATATGGCTACACCTTC. Translating gives CASRGAYGYTF. The full variable domain, in which reference TRBV2 and TRBJ1-2 provide the parts outside the CDR3, is EPEVTQTPSHQVTQMGQEVILRCVPISNHLYFYWYRQILGQKVEFLVSFYNNEISEKSEIFDDQFSVERPDGSNFTLKIRSTKLEDSAMYFCASRGAYGYTFGSGTRLTVV.

This clonotype was counted at least ten times. The chain links TRBV5-1 to TRBJ2-2; D gene unclear. V was trimmed by 2 bases and J by 4 bases, leaving 15 bases between them. In germline, CDR1 is SGHRS, CDR2 YFSETQ. This CDR3 is 16 amino acids long. The CDR3 DNA follows: TGCGCCAGCAGCTTTTGGGGTGGGCCACCCACCGGGGAGCTGTTTTTT. Translation: CASSFWGGPPTGELFF.

This clonotype showed up just a few times. At one of its ends the junction is not consistent with the germline gene, which may arise from a read error. The chain uses TRBV20-1 and TRBJ1-4, with a weak D call TRBD1 (5 bases). Looked up from germline, CDR1 is DFQATT and CDR2 is SNEGSKA (reference sequence). CDR3 length: 12 residues. CDR3 region: CSARGDNEKLFF. The CDR3 DNA reads as TGCAGTGCGAGAGGGGATAATGAAAAACTGTTTTTT.

The chain couples TRBV27 to TRBJ2-3, with D possibly matching TRBD1 (6 bases). CDR3 size: 18 residues. Germline V gene sequence: CDR1 MNHEY, CDR2 SMNVEV (reference sequence). V was clipped by 2 bases and J by 0 bases, with 18 bases between them. The CDR3, as DNA: TGTGCCAGCAGTTTACTCGACAGGTCGGGTCTGAGCACAGATACGCAGTATTTT. Amino acids: CASSLLDRSGLSTDTQYF.

This clonotype was counted at least ten times. The chain joins TRBV12-3 or TRBV12-4 to TRBJ1-5; D gene uncertain. V was pared by 2 bases and J by 7 bases, with 6 bases between. CDR3 length equals 12 residues. The CDR3 nucleotides read TGTGCCAGCAGTTTATCTGTCCAGCCCCAGCATTTT. This gives the protein CASSLSVQPQHF.

This clonotype came up a few times. The chain links TRBV11-3 to TRBJ2-2; D remains ambiguous. Trimming removed 4 bases at V and 5 bases at J, with 8 bases between. This CDR3 is built from 13 residues. From germline, CDR1 is SGHNT and CDR2 YENEEA. DNA for the CDR3: TGTGCCAGCAGCTCAATGCGAACCGGGGAGCTGTTTTTT. Translation: CASSSMRTGELFF.

The sample holds a few counts of this clonotype. V gene TRBV11-2 combines with J gene TRBJ2-3; possible D gene TRBD1, 5 bases. The CDR3 has 15 residues. The V gene's germline CDR1 is SGHAT and CDR2 FQNNGV. Trimming removed 1 base from V and 5 bases from J, with 13 bases in between. The CDR3 DNA reads TGTGCCAGCAGCTTAGTGGCAGGGTTAATAGATACGCAGTATTTT. It encodes CASSLVAGLIDTQYF.

The chain couples TRBV6-5 to TRBJ2-7; TRBD2 matches at 7 bases. The CDR3 has 16 amino acids. The germline gives CDR1 MNHEY, CDR2 SVGAGI. V was clipped by 2 bases and J by 2 bases; unmatched bases: 9. The CDR3 here is CASSYVGGGVTYEQYF. CDR3 in DNA: TGTGCCAGCAGTTACGTGGGCGGGGGTGTAACCTACGAGCAGTACTTC.

This clonotype was seen ten or more times. V and J are TRBV12-3 or TRBV12-4 and TRBJ1-5, with TRBD1 matching over 7 bases. The CDR3 sequence is 15 residues long. With V trimmed by 6 bases and J by 0 bases, 5 bases remained unmatched. CDR3 in amino acids: CASSRTGNSNQPQHF. The CDR3 nucleotides read TGTGCCAGCAGCAGGACAGGCAATAGCAATCAGCCCCAGCATTTT.

This clonotype was picked up a small number of times. The chain combines TRBV5-1 with TRBJ2-3, with unresolved D. Trimming cost V 5 bases and J 4 bases, with 11 bases left between them. The CDR3 extends over 13 amino acids. CDR1 and CDR2 (germline): SGHRS, YFSETQ. The CDR3 sequence: CASSGDGPDTQYF. The CDR3 DNA is TGCGCCAGCAGTGGTGACGGGCCAGATACGCAGTATTTT.

The chain employs TRBV6-6 and TRBJ2-3; 10 bases agree with TRBD1. The CDR3 totals 16 residues. Germline V CDR1 and CDR2: MNHNY, SVGAGI (reference sequence). Trimming removed 2 bases from V and 2 bases from J; junction bases left unmatched: 4. The CDR3 coding sequence is TGTGCCAGCAGTTACCGCGGGACAGGGGTCACAGATACGCAGTATTTT. It specifies CASSYRGTGVTDTQYF.

In this sample, this clonotype turned up many times. The V call is TRBV3-1, the J call TRBJ1-1; D perhaps matches TRBD1 (5 bases). The CDR3 consists of 14 residues. The V gene's germline CDR1 is LGHDT and CDR2 YNNKEL (reference sequence). Trimming took 1 base from V and 1 from J, leaving 7 bases between them. The CDR3 coding sequence is TGTGCCAGCAGCCAAGGGGGACCGAACACTGAAGCTTTCTTT. Protein sequence: CASSQGGPNTEAFF. Supplemented by reference TRBV3-1 and TRBJ1-1, the full variable domain reads DTAVSQTPKYLVTQMGNDKSIKCEQNLGHDTMYWYKQDSKKFLKIMFSYNNKELIINETVPNRFSPKSPDKAHLNLHINSLELGDSAVYFCASSQGGPNTEAFFGQGTRLTVV.